These 30 T cell receptor beta chains share one sample of origin, sequenced in a study of cytomegalovirus exposure and HLA in healthy donors. 60 Vbeta and 13 Jbeta primers were used in PCR. The data were produced by immunoSEQ multiplex PCR, yet TCRdb's version contains in-frame clones alone and is incomplete. The table includes 210,000 or so clones, around 80% detected once. The sample was PBMCs. The receptors were sampled from a middle-aged woman in good health and CMV-seronegative.

This rearrangement joins TRBV27 to TRBJ2-5; 7 bases map to TRBD1. The end of the DNA fits TRBJ2-7 better, so the J call may be wrong. The germline V gene has CDR1 MNHEY and CDR2 SMNVEV (reference sequence). CDR3 size: 15 residues. For the CDR3, the DNA is TGTGCCAGCAGTCACAGGGGACCTAGCTCCTACGAGCAGTACTTC. It codes for CASSHRGPSSYEQYF.

This clone showed up just once. The CDR3 loop is CASSITPGQGAGELFF. DNA for the CDR3: TGTGCCAGCAGCATAACTCCGGGACAGGGGGCCGGGGAGCTGTTTTTT. J is TRBJ2-2 and V is TRBV9; 11 nucleotides match TRBD1. CDR1 and CDR2 from the germline V gene are SGDLS and YYNGEE. Trimming removed 4 bases from V and 6 bases from J; junction bases left unmatched: 8. This CDR3 has 16 residues.

V usage is TRBV19 and J usage is TRBJ1-1, with TRBD1 matching over 8 bases. The J segment lost 2 bases and the V segment lost 6 bases, leaving 11 bases of the junction unmatched. The CDR3 is 16 amino acids. CDR1 is LNHDA, CDR2 SQIVND, per germline (reference sequence). CDR3 loop: CASRMDRDYGNTEAFF. In nucleotides, the CDR3 is TGTGCCAGTAGGATGGACAGGGATTACGGTAACACTGAAGCTTTCTTT.

In this sample, this clone turned up a few times. The chain employs TRBV30 and TRBJ1-2, with TRBD1 as a possible D gene (5 bases). In germline, CDR1 is GTSNPN, CDR2 SVGIG (reference sequence). Trimming cost V 0 bases and J 2 bases, with 7 bases left between them. The CDR3 contains 13 residues. CDR3 region: CAWSVRQNYGYTF. The CDR3 DNA is TGTGCCTGGAGTGTACGACAGAACTATGGCTACACCTTC. The variable domain in full, with the rest retrieved from reference TRBV30 and TRBJ1-2, is SQTIHQWPATLVQPVGSPLSLECTVEGTSNPNLYWYRQAAGRGLQLLFYSVGIGQISSEVPQNLSASRPQDRQFILSSKKLLLSDSGFYLCAWSVRQNYGYTFGSGTRLTVV.

This clone was found once. This CDR3 is CASSVAGTSDYEQYF. The CDR3 coding sequence is TGTGCCAGCAGCGTAGCGGGGACTAGCGACTACGAGCAGTACTTC. V and J are TRBV9 and TRBJ2-7; 10 positions match TRBD2. This CDR3 contains 15 residues. In germline, CDR1 is SGDLS, CDR2 YYNGEE. J was trimmed by 3 bases and V by 0 bases; bases with no gene match: 3. Full variable domain (remainder filled in from reference TRBV9 and TRBJ2-7): DSGVTQTPKHLITATGQRVTLRCSPRSGDLSVYWYQQSLDQGLQFLIQYYNGEERAKGNILERFSAQQFPDLHSELNLSSLELGDSALYFCASSVAGTSDYEQYFGPGTRLTVT.

The chain joins TRBV5-1 to TRBJ1-2; D is unresolved. V lost 0 bases and J 4 bases, leaving 13 bases between the germline ends. In germline, CDR1 is SGHRS, CDR2 YFSETQ. The CDR3 covers 15 residues. In DNA form, the CDR3 reads TGCGCCAGCAGCTTGGCCGGGGATACGGTCTATGGCTACACCTTC. This translates into CASSLAGDTVYGYTF.

The V and J genes are TRBV30 and TRBJ1-5; D is possibly TRBD1 (6 bases). Trimming cost V 6 bases and J 0 bases, with 12 bases left between them. CDR1 is GTSNPN, CDR2 SVGIG, per germline (reference sequence). The CDR3 contains 14 residues. CDR3 sequence (DNA): TGTGCCTGCAAAACAGGGAATAGCAATCAGCCCCAGCATTTT. This gives the protein CACKTGNSNQPQHF.

This chain connects TRBV2 to TRBJ2-1; TRBD2 matches at 9 bases. Germline V CDR1 and CDR2: SNHLY, FYNNEI. Trimming took 8 bases from V and 4 from J; bases not matched to a gene: 3. The CDR3 totals 13 residues. CDR3 amino acids: CASGGGEYNEQFF. Written as DNA, the CDR3 is TGTGCCAGCGGCGGGGGGGAGTACAATGAGCAGTTCTTC.

The rearrangement links TRBV5-1 to TRBJ2-3, with D maybe TRBD1 (6 bases). The CDR3 totals 14 residues. Deletions cut 1 base from V and 4 bases from J, with 10 bases between. Germline values: CDR1 SGHRS, CDR2 YFSETQ. The CDR3 DNA follows: TGCGCCAGCAGCTTGTACAGGGCGTCAGATACGCAGTATTTT. Translated, it gives CASSLYRASDTQYF.

V usage is TRBV5-1 and J usage is TRBJ2-5; TRBD1 matches at 9 bases. Gene TRBJ2-7 matches the end of the DNA better, so the J call may be wrong. CDR3 size: 14 residues. Germline lookup yields CDR1 SGHRS and CDR2 YFSETQ. The CDR3 is CASSSGTGTYEQYF. The CDR3 DNA follows: TGCGCCAGCAGCTCCGGGACAGGGACCTACGAGCAGTACTTC.

V and J are TRBV19 and TRBJ1-1; 7 positions match TRBD1. The CDR3 has 14 residues. The ends lost 7 bases at V and 6 bases at J; junction bases unmatched: 11. CDR1 LNHDA and CDR2 SQIVND come from the germline V gene (reference sequence). Written as DNA, the CDR3 is TGTGCCAGTATTGAGACAGGGTGGAAGGCTGAAGCTTTCTTT. As protein: CASIETGWKAEAFF.

The sample holds one count of this clone. This chain connects TRBV10-3 to TRBJ1-6; TRBD1 might be the D (6 bases). The CDR3 runs to 13 residues. The ends were cut back, 8 bases at V and 8 bases at J, with 13 bases in the middle. CDR1 and CDR2 from the germline V gene are ENHRY and SYGVKD. The CDR3 DNA follows: TGTGCCATCGGGGACATTGGGGATTCACCCCTCCACTTT. Its translation is CAIGDIGDSPLHF.

This clone was detected a few times. The chain joins TRBV19 to TRBJ2-3; TRBD1 agrees at 8 bases. CDR3 length: 15 amino acids. The germline gives CDR1 LNHDA, CDR2 SQIVND (reference sequence). Unmatched junction bases numbered 5, after V lost 3 bases and J lost 3 bases. CDR3 nucleotides: TGTGCCAGTAGTATCGGCAGGGGGCGTACAGATACGCAGTATTTT. Residues: CASSIGRGRTDTQYF. Using reference TRBV19 and TRBJ2-3 for the parts outside the CDR3, the full variable domain is DGGITQSPKYLFRKEGQNVTLSCEQNLNHDAMYWYRQDPGQGLRLIYYSQIVNDFQKGDIAEGYSVSREKKESFPLTVTSAQKNPTAFYLCASSIGRGRTDTQYFGPGTRLTVL.

This clone has more than one count but fewer than ten. In DNA form, the CDR3 reads TGTGCCAGCAGCTTAGGGGGACAGGGAGATTCACCCCTCCACTTT. Protein product: CASSLGGQGDSPLHF. V and J are TRBV7-9 and TRBJ1-6; 9 positions match TRBD1. Trimming at V came to 1 base and at J to 8 bases, leaving 3 bases not matched to a gene. Germline-derived CDR1 and CDR2 are SEHNR and FQNEAQ (reference sequence). This CDR3 is 15 amino acids long.

The V call is TRBV6-6, the J call TRBJ1-5, with D hard to call. The CDR3 covers 13 residues. Germline CDR1 and CDR2: MNHNY and SVGAGI (reference sequence). The V and J ends lost 6 bases and 5 bases respectively, with 11 bases between them. The CDR3 nucleotides are TGTGCCAGCAGCCTACAGACCGATCAGCCCCAGCATTTT. Translating gives CASSLQTDQPQHF.

The chain couples TRBV5-1 to TRBJ1-4; D gene ambiguous. The CDR3 runs 13 residues. Trimming took 1 base from V and 7 from J, leaving 8 bases between them. Germline CDR1 reads SGHRS; CDR2 reads YFSETQ. The CDR3 is CASSLSGFEKLFF. The DNA of the CDR3 is TGCGCCAGCAGCTTGTCAGGATTTGAAAAACTGTTTTTT.

V usage is TRBV6-5 and J usage is TRBJ1-1; no reliable D call. CDR3 length: 12 amino acids. The ends were cut back, 7 bases at V and 4 bases at J, with 10 bases in the middle. Per the germline V gene, CDR1 is MNHEY and CDR2 is SVGAGI. CDR3 sequence: CASTHLGTEAFF. For the CDR3, the DNA is TGTGCCAGCACCCACCTAGGCACTGAAGCTTTCTTT.

V is TRBV4-1 and J is TRBJ2-7; 13 positions agree with TRBD2. The CDR3 length is 19 residues. The V gene's germline CDR1 is MGHRA and CDR2 YSYEKL. V was clipped by 0 bases and J by 7 bases; unmatched bases: 15. The CDR3 is CASSQDSPLAGGPVWEQYF. The DNA of the CDR3 is TGCGCCAGCAGCCAAGATTCCCCACTAGCGGGGGGGCCGGTCTGGGAGCAGTACTTC.

V gene TRBV6-6 combines with J gene TRBJ2-7, with a tentative D call TRBD1 (6 bases). Germline CDR1 MNHNY, CDR2 SVGAGI (reference sequence). Trimming left V 8 bases short and J 0 bases short, with 8 bases between. The CDR3 is made up of 12 amino acids. CDR3 protein: CASVGGSYEQYF. CDR3 nucleotide sequence: TGTGCCAGCGTAGGGGGCTCCTACGAGCAGTACTTC.

This chain links TRBV19 with TRBJ1-4; D is unclear. CDR1 is LNHDA and CDR2 is SQIVND in the germline V gene (reference sequence). Trimming removed 3 bases from V and 11 bases from J, with 25 bases in between. This CDR3 has 17 amino acids. CDR3 nucleotide sequence: TGTGCCAGTAGTATTGACGTAAGGACCCAGAGGGCCCGGAAACTGTTTTTT. It yields the protein CASSIDVRTQRARKLFF.

This clone was counted a single time. This chain links TRBV19 with TRBJ2-7, with TRBD1 as a possible D gene (5 bases). CDR3 size: 14 residues. The V and J ends lost 5 bases and 2 bases respectively, with 13 bases between them. In germline, CDR1 is LNHDA, CDR2 SQIVND (reference sequence). The CDR3 bases are TGTGCCAGTAGTCCCCTCCAGGGCACCTACGAGCAGTACTTC. Translation: CASSPLQGTYEQYF.

The chain recombines TRBV11-3 with TRBJ2-7, with TRBD1 matching 8 bases. J was trimmed by 4 bases and V by 6 bases; bases with no gene match: 11. This CDR3 has 15 amino acids. CDR1 is SGHNT and CDR2 is YENEEA in the germline V gene. CDR3 residues: CASSRTPGTGYEQYF. In nucleotides, the CDR3 is TGTGCCAGCAGTCGTACCCCCGGGACAGGTTACGAGCAGTACTTC.

J is TRBJ1-1 and V is TRBV7-6, with D hard to call. The CDR3 loop spans 13 amino acids. V lost 4 bases to trimming and J lost 6 bases, with 12 bases between them. Germline V gives CDR1 SGHVS, CDR2 FNYEAQ. Written as DNA, the CDR3 is TGTGCCAGCAGCTACGGGGTATTCTCTGAAGCTTTCTTT. Translating it yields CASSYGVFSEAFF. The full variable domain, completed using reference TRBV7-6 and TRBJ1-1, is GAGVSQSPRYKVTKRGQDVALRCDPISGHVSLYWYRQALGQGPEFLTYFNYEAQQDKSGLPNDRFSAERPEGSISTLTIQRTEQRDSAMYRCASSYGVFSEAFFGQGTRLTVV.

This clone showed up just a few times. The chain recombines TRBV19 with TRBJ2-7, with D possibly being TRBD1 (5 bases). V gave up 9 bases and J gave up 2 bases, with 11 bases separating them. The CDR3 length is 12 residues. Per germline, CDR1 LNHDA and CDR2 SQIVND (reference sequence). The CDR3 DNA sequence: TGTGCCAGCGTAGGGGAACCCTACGAGCAGTACTTC. Amino acid sequence: CASVGEPYEQYF. The complete variable domain, with remaining parts taken from reference TRBV19 and TRBJ2-7, reads DGGITQSPKYLFRKEGQNVTLSCEQNLNHDAMYWYRQDPGQGLRLIYYSQIVNDFQKGDIAEGYSVSREKKESFPLTVTSAQKNPTAFYLCASVGEPYEQYFGPGTRLTVT.

This clone was recorded only once. This chain connects TRBV29-1 to TRBJ2-7, with TRBD2 matching over 10 bases. The length of the CDR3 is 15 residues. From germline, CDR1 is SQVTM and CDR2 ANQGSEA. V dropped 8 bases and J dropped 0; count of bases not matched to a gene: 10. CDR3 DNA: TGCAGCCTAAAGGGGCTAGCGGGGGTCTCCTACGAGCAGTACTTC. Amino acid sequence: CSLKGLAGVSYEQYF.

This clone was seen more than once but under ten times. This rearrangement joins TRBV5-1 to TRBJ2-6, with D tentatively TRBD1 (5 bases). Trimming shortened V by 4 bases and J by 0 bases, and 8 bases separated the two germline ends. This CDR3 is 15 amino acids long. CDR1 is SGHRS and CDR2 is YFSETQ in the germline V gene. This chain's CDR3 is CASSVTVSGANVLTF. CDR3 DNA sequence: TGCGCCAGCAGCGTGACAGTCTCTGGGGCCAACGTCCTGACTTTC.

The chain couples TRBV11-2 to TRBJ1-2, with TRBD1 as a possible D gene (5 bases). Deletions cut 1 base from V and 6 bases from J, with 18 bases between. From germline, CDR1 is SGHAT and CDR2 FQNNGV. The CDR3 covers 16 residues. The CDR3 bases are TGTGCCAGCAGCTTAGGTGAACAGGTCTTAAGGAATGGCTACACCTTC. Translating it yields CASSLGEQVLRNGYTF.

This clone has a single count. The chain couples TRBV5-4 to TRBJ1-2, with TRBD1 matching over 12 bases. The germline V gene encodes CDR1 SGHNT and CDR2 YYREEE (reference sequence). Unmatched junction bases numbered 8, after V lost 4 bases and J lost 4 bases. This CDR3 region has 16 residues. The DNA for the CDR3 is TGTGCCAGCAGCGGGACAGGGGGCGACGCGGCCTATGGCTACACCTTC. It yields the protein CASSGTGGDAAYGYTF.

The chain recombines TRBV7-3 with TRBJ2-3, with D possibly being TRBD2 (5 bases). V was shortened by 0 bases and J by 2 bases, with 9 bases between the two germline ends. The CDR3 consists of 15 residues. Germline-derived CDR1 and CDR2 are SGHTA and FQGTGA. The CDR3 loop reads CASSLTGGFTDTQYF. The DNA for the CDR3 is TGTGCCAGCAGCTTAACAGGAGGTTTCACAGATACGCAGTATTTT.

The gene calls are TRBV6-1 and TRBJ2-7; TRBD1 matches at 9 bases. This CDR3 has 14 residues. Germline V CDR1 and CDR2: MNHNS, SASEGT. The ends lost 5 bases at V and 0 bases at J; junction bases unmatched: 2. CDR3 amino acids: CASSWDRVSYEQYF. The CDR3, as DNA: TGTGCCAGCAGTTGGGACAGGGTCTCCTACGAGCAGTACTTC.